Shown below are 28 T cell receptor beta chains from a single sample sequenced in a study of regulatory T cells in long-lasting Graves disease (dated by TCRdb to the early 2020s). The time point label, as the study defines it: newly diagnosed GD, antithyroid drugs for less than 3 months. RNA was extracted from PBMCs in TRIzol for both TCR sequencing and RNA sequencing. To prepare the library, multiplex PCR was applied. Sequenced using an Illumina HiSeq 4000. TCR beta libraries were built with iRepertoire HTBI primers and Arm-PCR amplification of CDR3 regions. Using fastp at Q25 and MiXCR, TCRdb reprocessed the public reads and kept productive beta chains. Merged by CDR3 protein, the rows form single entries marked with the most common genes and DNA. Here the sample has approximately 250,000 distinct CDR3 sequences; about 16% occur a single time. In total, the top ten clones hold less than 25% of the sample.

This sample comprised peripheral blood mononuclear cells (PBMCs), obtained at new diagnosis, from a patient treated with antithyroid drugs. The receptors originated from a female donor with Graves disease.

This clonotype was counted ten times or more. The chain recombines TRBV7-8 with TRBJ2-3; D is unresolved. Germline V lookup: CDR1 SGHVS, CDR2 FQNEAQ. Trimming cost V 5 bases and J 0 bases, with 12 bases left between them. This CDR3 has 15 amino acids. CDR3 protein: CASSDPPISTDTQYF. The CDR3 DNA follows: TGTGCCAGCAGCGACCCTCCAATAAGCACAGATACGCAGTATTTT.

This clonotype was picked up many times. This rearrangement joins TRBV27 to TRBJ1-2; tentatively, D is TRBD1 (6 bases). CDR1 is MNHEY, CDR2 SMNVEV, per germline (reference sequence). The germline V and J ends were trimmed by 2 bases and 4 bases, with 14 bases remaining between them. There are 15 residues in the CDR3. CDR3 coding DNA: TGTGCCAGCAGTTTAACCCTCGGGACAAGCTATGGCTACACCTTC. This codes for CASSLTLGTSYGYTF.

This clonotype occurred many times. The rearrangement uses TRBV27 and TRBJ2-2; D might be TRBD1 (5 bases). Germline V gene lookup returns CDR1 MNHEY and CDR2 SMNVEV (reference sequence). This CDR3 has 15 amino acids. V was trimmed by 7 bases and J by 3 bases, leaving 15 bases between them. CDR3 residues: CASTTNDRHTGELFF. CDR3 DNA: TGTGCCAGCACCACCAATGACAGACACACCGGGGAGCTGTTTTTT.

The chain is built from TRBV5-1 and TRBJ2-1; TRBD2 agrees at 11 bases. Germline CDR1 is SGHRS and CDR2 is YFSETQ. CDR3 length: 15 residues. The trim removed 4 bases at V and 8 bases at J, leaving 8 bases unmatched. This chain's CDR3 is CASSRELAGAHEQFF. The CDR3 DNA sequence: TGCGCCAGCAGCCGTGAACTAGCGGGAGCTCATGAGCAGTTCTTC.

This clonotype has a count of ten or more. V and J are TRBV10-3 and TRBJ2-7; TRBD1 matches 10 bases. This CDR3 comprises 14 residues. Germline V gene lookup returns CDR1 ENHRY and CDR2 SYGVKD. Losses at the gene ends were 4 bases for V and 3 bases for J; bases not matched to a gene: 3. The CDR3 region is CAISAGQGDYEQYF. The CDR3 DNA follows: TGTGCCATCAGTGCAGGACAGGGGGACTACGAGCAGTACTTC.

Many counts were recorded for this clonotype. This CDR3 is CASSSGQGGNTEAFF. CDR3 nucleotides: TGTGCCAGCAGCTCCGGACAGGGGGGAAACACTGAAGCTTTCTTT. The rearrangement joins TRBV7-9 to TRBJ1-1; 10 nucleotides match TRBD1. Per the germline V gene, CDR1 is SEHNR and CDR2 is FQNEAQ (reference sequence). V was clipped by 4 bases and J by 2 bases; unmatched bases: 4. The CDR3 sequence is 15 residues long.

This clonotype was detected ten times or more. The chain recombines TRBV7-2 with TRBJ2-7; 7 positions match TRBD1. Germline CDR1 and CDR2: SGHTA and FQGNSA. J lost 6 bases, V lost 5 bases, and 7 bases had no gene match. The CDR3 contains 13 residues. The CDR3 reads CASSPMGQLEQYF. The CDR3 bases are TGTGCCAGCAGCCCTATGGGACAGCTCGAGCAGTACTTC.

V and J are TRBV7-2 and TRBJ2-3; TRBD2 agrees at 7 bases. The CDR3 runs 16 residues. V was clipped by 5 bases and J by 5 bases; unmatched bases: 13. Germline CDR1 SGHTA, CDR2 FQGNSA. The CDR3 is CASSPQGGRRLDTQYF. The CDR3 nucleotides read TGTGCCAGCAGCCCCCAGGGAGGGCGGAGGTTAGATACGCAGTATTTT.

This clonotype was counted once. The chain is built from TRBV27 and TRBJ2-2, with D possibly matching TRBD2 (6 bases). From germline, CDR1 is MNHEY and CDR2 SMNVEV (reference sequence). The germline V and J ends were trimmed by 3 bases and 8 bases, with 10 bases remaining between them. The CDR3 is 13 amino acids. The CDR3 coding sequence is TGTGCCAGCAGTTTGTCCCTAGCGGGGGAGCTGTTTTTT. Its protein is CASSLSLAGELFF.

This clonotype showed up many times. The chain joins TRBV7-6 to TRBJ1-5; 7 bases align to TRBD1. The junction had 4 bases not matched to a gene; V was cut back by 5 bases and J by 0 bases. The CDR3 length is 15 residues. Germline loops: CDR1 SGHVS, CDR2 FNYEAQ. CDR3 protein: CASSRTGGSNQPQHF. The CDR3 nucleotides read TGTGCCAGCAGCCGGACAGGAGGTAGCAATCAGCCCCAGCATTTT.

This clonotype was seen repeatedly, ten times or more. V and J are TRBV28 and TRBJ1-2, with D possibly being TRBD1 (5 bases). The V gene's germline CDR1 is MDHEN and CDR2 SYDVKM. The CDR3 is made up of 14 amino acids. V lost 3 bases, J lost 4 bases, and 12 bases lay in between. The CDR3 region is CASSLGHKGYGYTF. The CDR3, as DNA: TGTGCCAGCAGTTTGGGGCACAAGGGCTATGGCTACACCTTC.

This clonotype was detected a few times. The V gene is TRBV4-1, the J gene TRBJ1-5; D uncertain. Trimming shortened V by 4 bases and J by 1 base, and 8 bases separated the two germline ends. CDR1 is MGHRA and CDR2 is YSYEKL in the germline V gene. CDR3 size: 14 residues. Here the CDR3 DNA reads TGCGCCAGCAGCCCTGCGCGGAGCAATCAGCCCCAGCATTTT. Encoded protein: CASSPARSNQPQHF.

There are many counts of this clonotype. An end of the junction does not agree with germline; a read error may underlie this. The rearrangement links TRBV13 to TRBJ2-2, with D unresolved. The CDR3 spans 17 residues. The germline gives CDR1 PRHDT, CDR2 FYEKMQ (reference sequence). The CDR3 sequence is CPSSLKSRLINTGELFF. CDR3 coding DNA: TGTCCCAGCAGCTTAAAATCTCGGCTTATAAACACCGGGGAGCTGTTTTTT.

This clonotype was counted a few times. V gene TRBV7-9 combines with J gene TRBJ1-1; the D gene is possibly TRBD1 (5 bases). From germline, CDR1 is SEHNR and CDR2 FQNEAQ (reference sequence). The V and J ends lost 5 bases and 3 bases respectively, with 10 bases between them. The CDR3 extends over 13 amino acids. The CDR3 is CASSSQGYTEAFF. As DNA, the CDR3 is TGTGCCAGCAGCAGTCAGGGATACACTGAAGCTTTCTTT.

Ten or more counts support this clonotype. This chain links TRBV7-2 with TRBJ2-1; TRBD1 matches at 7 bases. Germline values: CDR1 SGHTA, CDR2 FQGNSA. CDR3 length: 12 amino acids. V shed 4 bases, J shed 8 bases, and the junction held 2 bases outside the gene matches. CDR3 in amino acids: CASSYRGYEQFF. The CDR3 DNA reads TGTGCCAGCAGCTACAGGGGATATGAGCAGTTCTTC.

This clonotype has a handful of counts. J is TRBJ1-4 and V is TRBV5-1; TRBD1 matches at 8 bases. With V trimmed by 2 bases and J by 6 bases, 3 bases remained unmatched. The CDR3 extends over 14 amino acids. Germline V lookup: CDR1 SGHRS, CDR2 YFSETQ. CDR3 sequence (DNA): TGCGCCAGCAGCTTACAGGGGGGGCATGAAAAACTGTTTTTT. Encoded protein: CASSLQGGHEKLFF.

This clonotype was picked up many times. CDR3 bases: TGCAGTGCTAGAGATGGTACTAGCTGGAACCAAGAGACCCAGTACTTC. This codes for CSARDGTSWNQETQYF. J is TRBJ2-5 and V is TRBV20-1, with D perhaps matching TRBD2 (6 bases). This CDR3 spans 16 amino acids. The V end was cut by 0 bases, the J end by 0 bases, with 14 bases between. Germline lookup yields CDR1 DFQATT and CDR2 SNEGSKA (reference sequence).

The sample holds a few counts of this clonotype. The gene calls are TRBV7-3 and TRBJ1-2, with unresolved D. The CDR3 loop spans 15 amino acids. CDR1 SGHTA and CDR2 FQGTGA come from the germline V gene. V was clipped by 1 base and J by 6 bases, with 15 bases between them. The CDR3 DNA reads as TGTGCCAGCAGCTTAAGCGGGGTAATATACGATGGCTACACCTTC. This encodes CASSLSGVIYDGYTF.

A remark on this clonotype: A read error likely explains this, since a far larger clone differs by one base. The chain is built from TRBV7-8 and TRBJ1-6; no firm D call. V was trimmed by 5 bases and J by 8 bases, leaving 7 bases between them. CDR3 length: 12 amino acids. The V gene's germline CDR1 is SGHVS and CDR2 FQNEAQ. CDR3 loop: CASSEGDSPLHF. The CDR3 DNA follows: TGTGCCAGCAGCGAGGGCGATTCACCCCTCCACTTT. The variable domain in full, with the rest retrieved from reference TRBV7-8 and TRBJ1-6, is GAGVSQSPRYKVAKRGQDVALRCDPISGHVSLFWYQQALGQGPEFLTYFQNEAQLDKSGLPSDRFFAERPEGSVSTLKIQRTQQEDSAVYLCASSEGDSPLHFGNGTRLTVT.

This clonotype was seen more than once but under ten times. V gene TRBV6-1 combines with J gene TRBJ2-1; 7 nucleotides line up with TRBD2. In germline, CDR1 is MNHNS, CDR2 SASEGT. This CDR3 has 11 amino acids. V was pared by 4 bases and J by 9 bases, with 0 bases of the junction left unmatched. The CDR3 reads CASSGGGEQFF. The CDR3, as DNA: TGTGCCAGCAGTGGCGGGGGTGAGCAGTTCTTC.

Ten or more counts support this clonotype. The V and J genes are TRBV2 and TRBJ1-1, with TRBD1 identical over 10 bases. The CDR3 is 13 amino acids. In germline, CDR1 is SNHLY, CDR2 FYNNEI. V trimming: 9 bases; J trimming: 4 bases; junction bases outside the gene matches: 5. CDR3 bases: TGTGCCAGAGGACGGGACAGGGGCACTGAAGCTTTCTTT. It translates to CARGRDRGTEAFF. Combining the CDR3 with reference TRBV2 and TRBJ1-1 gives the whole variable domain EPEVTQTPSHQVTQMGQEVILRCVPISNHLYFYWYRQILGQKVEFLVSFYNNEISEKSEIFDDQFSVERPDGSNFTLKIRSTKLEDSAMYFCARGRDRGTEAFFGQGTRLTVV.

This clonotype was recorded many times. The chain joins TRBV2 to TRBJ1-1, with D unresolved. Germline V lookup: CDR1 SNHLY, CDR2 FYNNEI. CDR3 length equals 12 residues. Trimming left V 8 bases short and J 1 base short, with 8 bases between. Written as DNA, the CDR3 is TGTGCCAGCCGAGTGGGGAACACTGAAGCTTTCTTT. This gives the protein CASRVGNTEAFF.

This chain uses TRBV2 with TRBJ2-2; perhaps TRBD2 as D (6 bases). The CDR3 is 16 amino acids. Trimming removed 3 bases from V and 4 bases from J, with 15 bases in between. The germline CDR1 and CDR2 sequences are SNHLY and FYNNEI. The CDR3 nucleotides are TGTGCCAGCAGTGACCCGGGAGATTCCGGCACCGGGGAGCTGTTTTTT. This codes for CASSDPGDSGTGELFF. Complete variable domain (other parts from reference TRBV2 and TRBJ2-2): EPEVTQTPSHQVTQMGQEVILRCVPISNHLYFYWYRQILGQKVEFLVSFYNNEISEKSEIFDDQFSVERPDGSNFTLKIRSTKLEDSAMYFCASSDPGDSGTGELFFGEGSRLTVL.

This clonotype was recorded a few times. The chain carries TRBV15 and TRBJ2-5, with TRBD1 matching 8 bases. V shed 2 bases, J shed 5 bases, and the junction held 4 bases outside the gene matches. Germline CDR1 and CDR2: LNHNV and YYDKDF (reference sequence). This CDR3 region has 14 residues. The CDR3 is CATSRLDRAETQYF. DNA for the CDR3: TGTGCCACCAGCAGACTGGACAGGGCTGAGACCCAGTACTTC.

Many counts were recorded for this clonotype. CDR3 bases: TGTGCCAGCAGCTTAGGGGCTAGCGGACACTACAATGAGCAGTTCTTC. Translation: CASSLGASGHYNEQFF. The chain joins TRBV11-2 to TRBJ2-1; 7 bases are shared with TRBD2. Germline V gene data show CDR1 as SGHAT and CDR2 as FQNNGV. CDR3 length: 16 amino acids. Unmatched junction bases numbered 6, after V lost 1 base and J lost 3 bases.

This clonotype was detected ten times or more. The chain recombines TRBV20-1 with TRBJ2-1, with D perhaps TRBD1 or TRBD2 (5 bases each). The CDR3 is 15 residues long. Deletions cut 5 bases from V and 4 bases from J, with 18 bases between. Germline loops: CDR1 DFQATT, CDR2 SNEGSKA (reference sequence). The CDR3 spells CSAGGSRGTYNEQFF. The CDR3 DNA is TGCAGTGCTGGGGGTAGTCGGGGAACTTACAATGAGCAGTTCTTC.

This clonotype was detected ten times or more. The genes are TRBV11-2 and TRBJ2-3; D is possibly TRBD1 (5 bases). Looked up from germline, CDR1 is SGHAT and CDR2 is FQNNGV. The CDR3 contains 12 residues. The V gene lost 6 bases and the J gene lost 4 bases, with 8 bases spanning the gap. In nucleotides, the CDR3 is TGTGCCAGCAGTTCAGGGTCAGATACGCAGTATTTT. Encoded protein: CASSSGSDTQYF.

This clonotype came up many times. J is TRBJ2-7 and V is TRBV6-1, with no clear D. V lost 11 bases and J 3 bases, leaving 17 bases between the germline ends. The CDR3 totals 13 residues. CDR1 is MNHNS and CDR2 is SASEGT in the germline V gene. The DNA for the CDR3 is TGTGCCTTCAGACGGAATTGGGACTACGAGCAGTACTTC. Translating gives CAFRRNWDYEQYF.